This T cell receptor (beta chain) was recovered during a study of technical replicates of blood from a few donors. Assay: immunoSEQ multiplex PCR; the TCRdb copy retains only in-frame clones and omits some. This sample has approximately 70,000 clones, with roughly 98% found just once. The CDR3 consists of 12 residues. J gave up 4 bases and V 7 bases, and 4 bases lay outside the gene matches. CDR1 and CDR2 (germline): MDHEN, SYDVKM. V and J are TRBV28 and TRBJ2-7; TRBD1 agrees at 7 bases. Sample: T cells isolated from PBMCs. This sequence originates from a human donor in good health. The CDR3 region is CASNQGEYEQYF. CDR3 in DNA: TGTGCCAGCAACCAGGGGGAATACGAGCAGTACTTC.